These T cell receptor beta chains were read from a single sample in a study of Ad26.COV2.S vaccination and SARS-CoV-2 variants. Sequencing was performed with immunoSEQ multiplex PCR; in TCRdb, only in-frame clones are kept and a portion is missing. Of about 680,000 clones listed, roughly 90% were seen once; the top ten hold around 1.4%. Sequenced here: peripheral blood, sampled in a trial of Ad26.COV2.S vaccine versus placebo. All receptors come from a person between 18 and 59 years old who received the Ad26.COV2.S COVID-19 vaccine or a placebo. Both conserved end residues are part of each CDR3. D genes are given only for firm matches. Not every row has a clone size; where given, it reads once, few, many or a size class.

NA	TRBV15	TRBJ2-1	TRBD2	CATSRDLGGRHNEQFF	TGTGCCACCAGCAGAGATCTGGGGGGGAGGCACAATGAGCAGTTCTTC
NA	TRBV4-2	TRBJ1-4	NA	CASSQGPQATWEKLFF	TGTGCCAGCAGCCAAGGGCCCCAGGCTACATGGGAAAAACTGTTTTTT
NA	TRBV5-1	TRBJ1-5	NA	CASSLGGDDQPQHF	TGCGCCAGCAGCTTGGGCGGGGACGATCAGCCCCAGCATTTT
NA	TRBV7-2	TRBJ2-6	NA	CASSPIVYSGANVLTF	TGTGCCAGCAGCCCGATAGTATACTCTGGGGCCAACGTCCTGACTTTC
NA	TRBV19	TRBJ1-1	NA	CASSMAAGRLNTEAFF	TGTGCCAGTAGTATGGCTGCCGGACGGCTGAACACTGAAGCTTTCTTT
NA	TRBV19	TRBJ2-1	NA	CASSPLGLNEQFF	TGTGCCAGTAGCCCCCTGGGGTTAAATGAGCAGTTCTTC
NA	TRBV11-2	TRBJ2-7	NA	CASSWGSYEQYF	TGTGCCAGCAGCTGGGGGTCCTACGAGCAGTACTTC
few	TRBV27	TRBJ1-1	NA	CASSLSGGFEAFF	TGTGCCAGCAGTTTATCTGGGGGGTTTGAAGCTTTCTTT
NA	TRBV18	TRBJ1-5	TRBD1	CASSPGRQGALNQPQHF	TGTGCCAGCTCTCCGGGACGACAGGGGGCCCTTAATCAGCCCCAGCATTTT
NA	TRBV18	TRBJ2-7	NA	CASSPQQEGYEQYF	TGTGCCAGCTCACCACAACAGGAGGGCTACGAGCAGTACTTC
NA	TRBV6-5	TRBJ2-1	NA	CASSAQGGYNEQFF	TGTGCCAGCAGCGCCCAGGGCGGGTACAATGAGCAGTTCTTC
NA	TRBV4-2	TRBJ2-7	NA	CASSETGTGFAEQYF	TGTGCCAGCAGCGAAACAGGGACGGGGTTTGCCGAGCAGTACTTC
NA	TRBV6-5	TRBJ2-3	TRBD2	CASSYRGEADTQYF	TGTGCCAGCAGTTACCGGGGGGAGGCAGATACGCAGTATTTT
NA	TRBV27	TRBJ2-3	NA	CASSLGRRSSSTDTQYF	TGTGCCAGCAGTTTAGGCCGACGGAGCTCTAGCACAGATACGCAGTATTTT
NA	TRBV18	TRBJ1-6	NA	CASSPMAANLRSPLHF	TGTGCCAGCTCACCAATGGCAGCAAATCTCCGATCACCCCTCCACTTT
NA	TRBV12-3/TRBV12-4	TRBJ2-7	TRBD1	CASRPGQGYEQYF	TGTGCCAGCAGGCCGGGACAGGGATACGAGCAGTACTTC
NA	TRBV5-8	TRBJ1-5	TRBD1	CASSNRGQPQHF	TGTGCCAGCAGCAACAGGGGACAGCCCCAGCATTTT
NA	TRBV24-1	TRBJ2-5	NA	CATSGAAQETQYF	TGTGCCACCAGTGGAGCGGCCCAAGAGACCCAGTACTTC
NA	TRBV4-2	TRBJ2-3	NA	CASSPRGGLTDTQYF	TGTGCCAGCAGCCCCCGGGGAGGCCTCACAGATACGCAGTATTTT
NA	TRBV30	TRBJ2-1	TRBD2	CAWRLAGEYNEQFF	TGTGCCTGGAGGTTAGCGGGAGAATACAATGAGCAGTTCTTC
NA	TRBV7-3	TRBJ2-7	NA	CASSLGPTRGASYEQYF	TGTGCCAGCAGCTTAGGGCCTACGAGGGGCGCGTCCTACGAGCAGTACTTC
NA	TRBV7-8	TRBJ2-1	NA	CATAAPGRPRNEQFF	TGTGCCACAGCAGCCCCAGGTAGGCCGAGGAATGAGCAGTTCTTC
NA	TRBV7-9	TRBJ2-3	NA	CASSSFTDTQYF	TGTGCCAGCAGCTCGTTCACAGATACGCAGTATTTT
NA	TRBV5-6	TRBJ1-1	NA	CASSSFRGGTEAFF	TGTGCCAGCAGCTCCTTTCGGGGCGGCACTGAAGCTTTCTTT
NA	TRBV19	TRBJ2-7	NA	CASSSTGAAYEQYF	TGTGCCAGTAGTAGCACGGGGGCAGCCTACGAGCAGTACTTC
NA	TRBV4-1	TRBJ1-5	NA	CASSPRTQGNQPQHF	TGCGCCAGCAGCCCCCGAACACAGGGCAATCAGCCCCAGCATTTT
once	TRBV2	TRBJ2-1	NA	CASDLSVSQFF	TGTGCCAGCGACTTAAGTGTATCGCAGTTCTTC
NA	TRBV6-5	TRBJ2-1	TRBD2	CASSYPLASGREEQFF	TGTGCCAGCAGTTACCCTCTAGCAAGCGGGAGAGAGGAGCAGTTCTTC
NA	TRBV7-2	TRBJ2-3	TRBD2	CASSFHWTSADTQYF	TGTGCCAGCAGCTTTCATTGGACTAGTGCAGATACGCAGTATTTT
NA	TRBV4-1	TRBJ1-5	NA	CASSQDLGGLPISPQHF	TGCGCCAGCAGCCAAGATCTGGGGGGACTCCCCATCAGTCCCCAGCATTTT
NA	TRBV4-3	TRBJ1-2	NA	CASSQDSGFGNYGYTF	TGCGCCAGCAGCCAAGATTCAGGGTTTGGCAACTATGGCTACACCTTC
NA	TRBV5-4	TRBJ1-1	TRBD1	CASSLVTGAYTEAFF	TGTGCCAGCAGCTTGGTGACAGGGGCCTACACTGAAGCTTTCTTT
NA	TRBV9	TRBJ2-1	TRBD2	CASSVLAGVNEQFF	TGTGCCAGCAGCGTACTAGCGGGGGTCAATGAGCAGTTCTTC
NA	TRBV6-5	TRBJ1-2	NA	CACTAGLWANYGYTF	TGTGCCTGCACGGCCGGCCTTTGGGCTAACTATGGCTACACCTTC
NA	TRBV19	TRBJ2-2	TRBD1	CASTRRDRVTGELFF	TGTGCCAGTACACGGAGAGACAGGGTCACCGGGGAGCTGTTTTTT
NA	TRBV12-5	TRBJ1-2	NA	CASGQGTPDGYTF	TGTGCTAGTGGTCAAGGGACACCTGATGGCTACACCTTC
NA	TRBV19	TRBJ1-2	NA	CASSTNTRYGYTF	TGTGCCAGTAGTACTAACACGCGCTATGGCTACACCTTC
NA	TRBV23-1	TRBJ1-1	NA	CASSLHRACTEAFF	TGCGCCAGCAGTCTTCACAGGGCTTGCACTGAAGCTTTCTTT
NA	TRBV12-3/TRBV12-4	TRBJ1-2	NA	CASSLAGAGYTF	TGTGCCAGCAGTTTAGCAGGGGCCGGCTACACCTTC
NA	TRBV11-2	TRBJ2-7	TRBD1	CASSPRTGRNYEQYF	TGTGCCAGCAGCCCTAGGACAGGGAGGAACTACGAGCAGTACTTC
NA	TRBV11-2	TRBJ2-6	NA	CASSASGANVLTF	TGTGCCAGCAGCGCGTCTGGGGCCAACGTCCTGACTTTC
NA	TRBV19	TRBJ2-5	NA	CASSIGATEPPRETQYF	TGTGCCAGTAGTATAGGGGCGACCGAACCCCCGCGGGAGACCCAGTACTTC
NA	TRBV10-3	TRBJ2-2	TRBD2	CAISNTSGMYTGELFF	TGTGCCATCAGTAATACTAGCGGGATGTACACCGGGGAGCTGTTTTTT
NA	TRBV6-4	TRBJ2-3	TRBD2	CASSEQAGGPTDTQYF	TGTGCCAGCAGTGAGCAAGCGGGGGGGCCGACAGATACGCAGTATTTT
once	TRBV4-3	TRBJ1-1	TRBD1	CASSQVRDRDTEAFF	TGCGCCAGCAGCCAAGTCCGGGACAGGGACACTGAAGCTTTCTTT
NA	TRBV18	TRBJ1-1	NA	CASSPIRGQDTEAFF	TGTGCCAGCTCACCGATCAGGGGCCAAGACACTGAAGCTTTCTTT
NA	TRBV2	TRBJ2-5	NA	CASRETEGGMWETQYF	TGTGCCAGCAGGGAGACCGAGGGGGGTATGTGGGAGACCCAGTACTTC
once	TRBV5-6	TRBJ2-5	TRBD2	CASSLGSGGETQYF	TGTGCCAGCAGCTTGGGGAGCGGGGGGGAGACCCAGTACTTC
NA	TRBV9	TRBJ1-6	NA	CASSAGLLNSPLHF	TGTGCCAGCAGCGCGGGACTGCTTAATTCACCCCTCCACTTT
NA	TRBV5-8	TRBJ1-5	NA	CASGVVSNQPQHF	TGTGCCAGCGGCGTCGTAAGCAATCAGCCCCAGCATTTT
NA	TRBV6-1	TRBJ1-6	NA	CASSEAQSYNSPLHF	TGTGCCAGCAGTGAAGCCCAGAGTTATAATTCACCCCTCCACTTT
NA	TRBV4-2	TRBJ1-6	NA	CASSSTRGQGSPLHF	TGTGCCAGCAGCTCAACTAGGGGACAAGGTTCACCCCTCCACTTT
NA	TRBV27	TRBJ1-1	TRBD1	CASSSWTGGRNTEAFF	TGTGCCAGCAGTTCCTGGACAGGGGGGAGAAACACTGAAGCTTTCTTT